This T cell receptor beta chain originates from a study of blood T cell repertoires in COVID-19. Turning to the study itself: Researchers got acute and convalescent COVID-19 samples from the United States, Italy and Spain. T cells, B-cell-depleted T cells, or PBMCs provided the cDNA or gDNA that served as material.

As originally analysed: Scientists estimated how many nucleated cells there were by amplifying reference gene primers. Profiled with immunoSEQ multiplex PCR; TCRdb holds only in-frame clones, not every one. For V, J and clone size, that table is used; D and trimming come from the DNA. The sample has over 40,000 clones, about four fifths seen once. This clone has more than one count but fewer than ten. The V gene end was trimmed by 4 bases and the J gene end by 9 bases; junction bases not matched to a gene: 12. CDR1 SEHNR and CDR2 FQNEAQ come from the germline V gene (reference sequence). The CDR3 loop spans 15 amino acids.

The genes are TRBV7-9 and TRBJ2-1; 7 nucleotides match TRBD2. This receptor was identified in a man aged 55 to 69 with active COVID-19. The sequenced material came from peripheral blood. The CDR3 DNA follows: TGTGCCAGCAGCTCGACTAGCAGCCTGAGGGGTGAGCAGTTCTTC. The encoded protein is CASSSTSSLRGEQFF.